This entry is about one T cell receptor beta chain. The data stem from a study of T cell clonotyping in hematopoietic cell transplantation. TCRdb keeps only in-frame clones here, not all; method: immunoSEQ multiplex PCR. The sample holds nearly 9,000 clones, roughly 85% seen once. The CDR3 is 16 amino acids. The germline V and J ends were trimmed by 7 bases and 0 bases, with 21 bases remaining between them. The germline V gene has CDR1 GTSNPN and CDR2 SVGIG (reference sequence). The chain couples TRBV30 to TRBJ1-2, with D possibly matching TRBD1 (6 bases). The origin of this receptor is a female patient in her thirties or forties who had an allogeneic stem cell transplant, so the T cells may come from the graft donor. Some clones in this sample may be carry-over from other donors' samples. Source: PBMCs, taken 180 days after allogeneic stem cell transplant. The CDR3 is CALTKRSGTTNYGYTF. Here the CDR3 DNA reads TGTGCCTTAACGAAAAGATCCGGGACAACTAACTATGGCTACACCTTC.